A selection of T cell receptor beta chains follows, all from one sample in a study of regulatory T cells in long-lasting Graves disease. Via MiXCR, TCRdb re-called the multiplex PCR reads, giving one row per CDR3 protein. Of about 290,000 distinct CDR3 sequences listed, more than 20% are singletons. This material consisted of peripheral blood mononuclear cells (PBMCs), taken when the disease was refractory, from a patient treated with antithyroid drugs. These receptors all stem from a female donor with Graves disease. The CDR3 runs from the conserved cysteine through the conserved F or W. D genes are given only for firm matches. Clone size appears in some rows only: once, few, many, or a class for an expanded clone.

TRBJ2-7,.,many,12,TRBV18,TGTGCCAGCTCAAAGGACTTCTACGAGCAGTACTTC,CASSKDFYEQYF
TRBJ2-3,TRBD2,few,15,TRBV2,TGTGCCAGCAGTCGACTAGCGGGAGAGGTGGATACGCAGTATTTT,CASSRLAGEVDTQYF
TRBJ1-1,TRBD1,many,15,TRBV11-1,TGTGCCAGCAGCCCCCCGACAGGGGTGGTTTCTGAAGCTTTCTTT,CASSPPTGVVSEAFF
TRBJ1-4,.,.,14,TRBV10-3,TGTGCCATCAGTGCCGGGGGACTTAATGAAAAACTGTTTTTT,CAISAGGLNEKLFF
TRBJ2-7,.,once,16,TRBV10-3,TGTGCCATCAACAACAGGGGACTTGCGGGATTTTACGAGCAGTACTTC,CAINNRGLAGFYEQYF
TRBJ2-7,.,.,14,TRBV28,TGTGCCAGCAGTTTCGGGACGCTGAGTGATGAGCAGTACTTC,CASSFGTLSDEQYF
TRBJ1-1,.,.,12,TRBV11-2,TGTGCCAGCACCCCAAAGAACACTGAAGCTTTCTTT,CASTPKNTEAFF
TRBJ2-5,.,many,15,TRBV6-5,TGTGCCAGCAGTTACTCGGGCAGGGACCAAGAGACCCAGTACTTC,CASSYSGRDQETQYF
TRBJ1-2,.,many,14,TRBV20-1,TGCAGTGCTAGAGATCCCCGGACAGAAGAAGGCTACACCTTC,CSARDPRTEEGYTF
TRBJ2-1,.,.,15,TRBV6-1,TGTGCCAGCAGTGAGTCCCTTGGGGCATACAATGAGCAGTTCTTC,CASSESLGAYNEQFF
TRBJ2-5,TRBD2,.,18,TRBV19,TGTGCCAGTAGTAGACAGGGGGCGACTAGCGGGAGGGCCTACGAACAGTACTTC,CASSRQGATSGRAYEQYF
TRBJ2-5,TRBD1,many,15,TRBV4-3,TGCGCCAGCAGCCGTGACAGGGGAGGCCAAGAGACCCAGTACTTC,CASSRDRGGQETQYF
TRBJ2-7,.,.,11,TRBV29-1,TGCAGCGTTGGTTCCCTTTACGAGCAGTACTTC,CSVGSLYEQYF
TRBJ1-5,.,many,15,TRBV20-1,TGCAGTGCCATGCAACAAGGGGATAGCAATCAGCCCCAGCATTTT,CSAMQQGDSNQPQHF
TRBJ2-7,.,.,13,TRBV10-3,TGTGCCATCAGTGAAGCGGATACCTACGAGCAGTACTTC,CAISEADTYEQYF
TRBJ1-1,.,.,14,TRBV4-3,TGCGCCAGCAGCCAGGGGTCAAGGGGCACTGAAGCTTTCTTT,CASSQGSRGTEAFF
TRBJ1-1,TRBD1,many,15,TRBV20-1,TGCAGTGCTAGTTCTCCTTCGCGCGACAGGGATCGAGCTTTCTTT,CSASSPSRDRDRAFF